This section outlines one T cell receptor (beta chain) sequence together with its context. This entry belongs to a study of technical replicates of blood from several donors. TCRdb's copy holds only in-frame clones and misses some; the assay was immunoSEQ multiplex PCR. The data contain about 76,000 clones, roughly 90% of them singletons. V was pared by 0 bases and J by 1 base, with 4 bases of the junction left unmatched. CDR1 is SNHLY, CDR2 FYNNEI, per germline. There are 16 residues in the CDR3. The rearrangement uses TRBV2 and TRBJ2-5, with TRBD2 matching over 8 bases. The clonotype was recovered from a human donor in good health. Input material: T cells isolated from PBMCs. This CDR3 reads CASSEASGGFQETQYF. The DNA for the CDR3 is TGTGCCAGCAGTGAAGCGAGCGGGGGATTCCAAGAGACCCAGTACTTC.